The present T cell receptor beta chain was sequenced within a study of Ad26.COV2.S vaccination and SARS-CoV-2 variants. Treatment described: about 20 received Ad26.COV2.S at low or high dose, single or two shots; 5 received placebo; per-sample allocation not given. Samples came from day 63 after the first vaccine or placebo injection. Donor was an adult aged 18-55 years in Boston. Sequencing was performed with immunoSEQ multiplex PCR; in TCRdb, only in-frame clones are kept and a portion is missing. The sample includes some 290,000 clones, about 82% of them seen just once. The CDR3 sequence is 13 residues long. The V and J ends lost 1 base and 6 bases respectively, with 10 bases between them. CDR1 and CDR2 (germline): LNHNV, YYDKDF (reference sequence).

This chain links TRBV15 with TRBJ2-7; D is uncertain. The starting material was peripheral blood, obtained in a trial of Ad26.COV2.S vaccine versus placebo. This TCR was sampled from a person between 18 and 60 years old who received the Ad26.COV2.S COVID-19 vaccine or a placebo. CDR3 sequence: CATSRGKWGEQYF. CDR3 DNA: TGTGCCACCAGCAGAGGAAAATGGGGCGAGCAGTACTTC.